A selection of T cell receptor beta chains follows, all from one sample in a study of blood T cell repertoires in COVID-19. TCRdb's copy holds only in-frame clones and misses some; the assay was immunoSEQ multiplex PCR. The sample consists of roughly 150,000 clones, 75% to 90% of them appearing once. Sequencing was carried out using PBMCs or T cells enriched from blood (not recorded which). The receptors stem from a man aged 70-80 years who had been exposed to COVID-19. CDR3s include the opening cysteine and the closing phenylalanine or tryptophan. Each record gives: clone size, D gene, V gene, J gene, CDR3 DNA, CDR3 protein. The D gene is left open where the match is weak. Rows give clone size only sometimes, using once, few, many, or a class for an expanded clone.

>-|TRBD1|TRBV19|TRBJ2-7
TGTGCCAGTAACTACAAGACAGGGGGCTCCTACGAGCAGTACTTC
CASNYKTGGSYEQYF
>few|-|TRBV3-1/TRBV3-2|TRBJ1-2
TGTGCCAGCAGCCCCTGGGGAGGGGCAACTAACTATGGCTACACCTTC
CASSPWGGATNYGYTF
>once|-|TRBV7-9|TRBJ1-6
TGTGCCAGCAAACTGGGGGCGGTTAATTCACCCCTCCACTTT
CASKLGAVNSPLHF
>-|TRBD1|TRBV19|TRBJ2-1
TGTGCCAGTTCCGGGACAGGGCCCTACAATGAGCAGTTCTTC
CASSGTGPYNEQFF
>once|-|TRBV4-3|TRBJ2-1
TGCGCCAGCAGCCAAGATTGGCGACAGGATGCGGATGAGCAGTTCTTC
CASSQDWRQDADEQFF
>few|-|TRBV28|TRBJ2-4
TGTGCCAGCAATCGAGGGGACATAAAAAACATTCAGTACTTC
CASNRGDIKNIQYF
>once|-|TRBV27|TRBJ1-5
TGTGCCAGCAGATTCGTAGGGGGCAATCAGCCCCAGCATTTT
CASRFVGGNQPQHF
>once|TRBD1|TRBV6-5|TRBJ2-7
TGTGCCAGCACCGGACAGGGACACGAGCAGTACTTC
CASTGQGHEQYF
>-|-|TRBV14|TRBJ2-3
TGTGCCAGCAGCTTTCATCGATTCCAGGGGATGGCTAGCACAGATACGCAGTATTTT
CASSFHRFQGMASTDTQYF
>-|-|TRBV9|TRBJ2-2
TGTGCCAGCCAGGGGACCGGGGAGCTGTTTTTT
CASQGTGELFF
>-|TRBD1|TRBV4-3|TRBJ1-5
TGCGCCAGCAGCCTCCAGACAGGGCCTTATCAGCCCCAGCATTTT
CASSLQTGPYQPQHF
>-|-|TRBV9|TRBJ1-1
TGTGCCAGCAGCCCCGCAGGGGAGTACACTGAAGCTTTCTTT
CASSPAGEYTEAFF
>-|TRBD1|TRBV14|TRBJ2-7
TGTGCCAGCAGCCAAAGGACAGGGGACCACGAGCAGTACTTC
CASSQRTGDHEQYF
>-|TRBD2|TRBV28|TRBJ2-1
TGTGCCAGCAGGCAAGGACTAGCGGGAGACAATGAGCAGTTCTTC
CASRQGLAGDNEQFF
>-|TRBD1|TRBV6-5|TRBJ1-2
TGTGCCAGCAGTTCCGGACAGGGGAGCTATGGCTACACCTTC
CASSSGQGSYGYTF
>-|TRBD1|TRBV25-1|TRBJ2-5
TGTGCCAGCAGTTACCGGACAGGAGAGACCCAGTACTTC
CASSYRTGETQYF
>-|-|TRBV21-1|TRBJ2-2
TGTGCCAGCAGCGGCCGACAGGGGGGTAGCACCGGGGAGCTGTTTTTT
CASSGRQGGSTGELFF
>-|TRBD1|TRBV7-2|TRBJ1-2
TGTGCCAGCAGCGCCTCCTCCGGGACAGGGGGACATGGCTACACCTTC
CASSASSGTGGHGYTF
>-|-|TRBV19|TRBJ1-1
TGTGCCAGCCGGACAGAGATGAACACTGAAGCTTTCTTT
CASRTEMNTEAFF
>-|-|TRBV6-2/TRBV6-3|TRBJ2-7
TGTGCCAGCAGTCTACTAAGGACAGATACCCACTTC
CASSLLRTDTHF
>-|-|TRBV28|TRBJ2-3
TGTGCCAGCAGTTTAGCGGGACCGCAGTATTTT
CASSLAGPQYF
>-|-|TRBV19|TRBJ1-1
TGTGCCAGTAACATTGGTCGGGGGGCGAACACTGAAGCTTTCTTT
CASNIGRGANTEAFF
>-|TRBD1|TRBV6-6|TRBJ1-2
TGTGCCAGCAGTTACTCGAGGGGGCGCGCGTATGGCTACACCTTC
CASSYSRGRAYGYTF
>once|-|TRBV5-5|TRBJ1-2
TGTGCCAGCAGCTTTGGACAGTTCGGTCGTAATGGCTACACCTTC
CASSFGQFGRNGYTF
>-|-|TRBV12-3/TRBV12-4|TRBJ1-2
TGTGCCAGCAGCTCACAGGGCTTTGGCTACACCTTC
CASSSQGFGYTF
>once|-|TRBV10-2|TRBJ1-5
TGCGCCAGCAGTGAGCAGGGGACTAGCAATCAGCCCCAGCATTTT
CASSEQGTSNQPQHF
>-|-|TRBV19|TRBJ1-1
TGTGCCAGTAGGGGTGGACAGAGGCCTGAAGCTTTCTTT
CASRGGQRPEAFF
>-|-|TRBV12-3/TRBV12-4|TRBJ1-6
TGTGCCAGCAGTTTGAACATCCACTCACCCCTCCACTTT
CASSLNIHSPLHF